This TCR beta chain was sequenced for a study of human T cells and chemical hapten exposure. Overall study results and limits: Expanded TCR sets contained significantly more large CDR3 similarity clusters than controls.

The library tagged individual cDNA molecules with unique molecular identifiers. Per the authors' pipeline: Sample-level TCR yields exhibited a median of around 93,000, with a range of roughly 23,224 to 700,000. TCRdb re-called the reads through MiXCR, storing one row per CDR3 protein. These V and J calls rely on TCRdb rather than the paper's analysis. Among about 2,600 distinct CDR3 sequences listed, around 46% were seen once. Turning to this clonotype: Its antigen is currently unknown.

The treatment here: therapeutic diphenylcyclopropenone sensitization with weekly scalp DPC. Material: whole blood, obtained before DPC sensitization or 2, 6, or about 24 weeks after (not recorded which). The receptor's source is an adult with alopecia areata. Some clones in this sample may be carry-over from other donors' samples. This table probably holds off-target reads from a library built for another chain.

Here the CDR3 reads CAGDHTLILRYEQYF. DNA of the CDR3: TGTGCCGGCGACCATACTCTGATCCTCAGATACGAGCAGTACTTC. The chain carries TRBV6-2 or TRBV6-3 and TRBJ2-7, with no clear D. Germline CDR1 reads MNHEY; CDR2 reads SVGEGT. Trimming removed 11 bases from V and 4 bases from J, with 24 bases in between. The CDR3 loop spans 15 amino acids.